The entry that follows covers one TCR beta chain sequence. The data stem from a study of blood T cell repertoires in COVID-19. On the study more broadly: The samples span acute and convalescent COVID-19 from the United States, Italy and Spain. Nucleic acid was either cDNA or gDNA, and it came from T cells, B-cell-depleted T cells, or PBMCs.

In the original processing: Researchers report that nucleated cell counts were estimated from reference gene primer amplification. Generated by immunoSEQ multiplex PCR, the TCRdb table keeps only in-frame clones and is missing some. V and J calls and clone size follow that table, whereas D and trimming were derived from the DNA. The sample has around 170,000 clones, approximately 90% seen once. Germline V gene data show CDR1 as MNHEY and CDR2 as SVGAGI. Trimming took 6 bases from V and 4 from J, leaving 9 bases between them. The CDR3 is 12 residues long. The gene calls are TRBV6-5 and TRBJ1-2; perhaps TRBD1 as D (5 bases). The source is a woman in her 30s with acute or convalescent COVID-19. Sequenced: peripheral blood. The CDR3 nucleotides read TGTGCCAGCAGGCGGGACTCCTATGGCTACACCTTC. Translated: CASRRDSYGYTF.